One and the same sample provided the 9 T cell receptor beta chains below, sequenced in a study of blood T cells in healthy people across ages. The use of a sample-barcoded 5' primer and a J-beta primer mix characterized a second PCR of about 7 to 12 cycles. TCRdb ran MiXCR on the 5' RACE reads and lists one entry per CDR3 protein. Of over 950,000 distinct CDR3 sequences in the sample, 35% to 40% were seen once. The sample comprised blood. The receptor source for this set is a man aged 18 to 30 in good health.

This rearrangement joins TRBV7-6 to TRBJ1-4; D is uncertain. CDR3 length: 18 residues. Germline CDR1 SGHVS, CDR2 FNYEAQ. With 7 bases removed from V and 7 bases from J, the gap between germline ends came to 28 bases. The CDR3 region is CASTETPGPDWAGEKLFF. As DNA, the CDR3 is TGTGCCAGCACCGAAACTCCCGGACCGGATTGGGCGGGTGAAAAACTGTTTTTT.

This chain joins TRBV5-5 and TRBJ1-5; D gene uncertain. The V and J ends lost 0 bases and 9 bases respectively, with 13 bases between them. CDR3 length equals 14 residues. Germline V gives CDR1 SGHKS, CDR2 YYEKEE (reference sequence). CDR3 residues: CASSLGRGVRPQHF. The CDR3 DNA reads as TGTGCCAGCAGCTTGGGGCGGGGTGTTAGGCCCCAGCATTTT.

The rearrangement links TRBV11-1 to TRBJ2-1; D might be TRBD2 (6 bases). V lost 0 bases, J lost 8 bases, and 17 bases lay in between. This CDR3 spans 16 amino acids. The germline CDR1 and CDR2 sequences are SGHAT and FQDESV (reference sequence). Here the CDR3 DNA reads TGTGCCAGCAGCTTAGCTGACTCCGGGGGTGGGGATGAGCAGTTCTTC. Translated: CASSLADSGGGDEQFF.

The chain combines TRBV3-1 with TRBJ2-1; a possible D gene is TRBD1 (5 bases). Trimming cost V 3 bases and J 4 bases, with 7 bases left between them. Per the germline V gene, CDR1 is LGHDT and CDR2 is YNNKEL (reference sequence). The CDR3 has 13 amino acids. The CDR3 DNA reads TGTGCCAGCAGCCATTCAGGGTACAATGAGCAGTTCTTC. This gives the protein CASSHSGYNEQFF.

The rearrangement links TRBV2 to TRBJ2-3; D remains unclear. Trimming removed 7 bases at V and 5 bases at J, with 16 bases between. Germline loops: CDR1 SNHLY, CDR2 FYNNEI. The CDR3 has 14 amino acids. CDR3 in DNA: TGTGCCAGCACCCTGAGGACCGTTCGAGATACGCAGTATTTT. Translated, it gives CASTLRTVRDTQYF.

V and J are TRBV12-3 or TRBV12-4 and TRBJ2-3, with D maybe TRBD1 (6 bases). V was cut by 2 bases and J by 1 base, with 16 bases left in between. The CDR3 contains 17 residues. As DNA, the CDR3 is TGTGCCAGCAGTTTAAACCCAGGGGTGGGTCGCACAGATACGCAGTATTTT. This sequence encodes CASSLNPGVGRTDTQYF.

The chain combines TRBV20-1 with TRBJ2-5; D is undetermined. The CDR3 has 15 residues. V dropped 0 bases and J dropped 1 base, with 12 bases sitting between them. Germline-derived CDR1 and CDR2 are DFQATT and SNEGSKA (reference sequence). The CDR3 here is CSAREDGAVQETQYF. The DNA of the CDR3 is TGCAGTGCTAGAGAAGACGGAGCAGTCCAAGAGACCCAGTACTTC.

The chain links TRBV2 to TRBJ1-5; 9 bases match TRBD1. V shed 2 bases, J shed 0 bases, and the junction held 8 bases outside the gene matches. The V gene's germline CDR1 is SNHLY and CDR2 FYNNEI. This CDR3 has 18 residues. The CDR3 DNA follows: TGTGCCAGCAGTGAAAGGGGGACAGGGCTGTATAGCAATCAGCCCCAGCATTTT. It specifies CASSERGTGLYSNQPQHF. The complete variable domain, with remaining parts taken from reference TRBV2 and TRBJ1-5, reads EPEVTQTPSHQVTQMGQEVILRCVPISNHLYFYWYRQILGQKVEFLVSFYNNEISEKSEIFDDQFSVERPDGSNFTLKIRSTKLEDSAMYFCASSERGTGLYSNQPQHFGDGTRLSIL.

This clonotype was seen a handful of times. This chain links TRBV6-5 with TRBJ2-3, with TRBD2 identical over 7 bases. V lost 7 bases and J lost 8; bases outside the gene matches: 3. The CDR3 extends over 11 amino acids. The germline gives CDR1 MNHEY, CDR2 SVGAGI. The CDR3 loop reads CASTRGVTQYF. In DNA, the CDR3 is TGTGCCAGCACCCGGGGGGTTACGCAGTATTTT.